Listed here are 3 T cell receptor beta chains from one sample, sequenced in a study of blood T cells in healthy people across ages. Alongside a J-beta primer mix, a sample-barcoded 5' primer served in a second PCR lasting about 7 to 12 cycles. TCRdb ran MiXCR on the 5' RACE reads and lists one entry per CDR3 protein. The table records approximately 2,000,000 distinct CDR3 sequences, about two fifths of them present only once. Sequencing used blood. The receptors here all came from a human donor in good health.

This clonotype came up a few times. The chain recombines TRBV29-1 with TRBJ1-2; TRBD1 might be the D (6 bases). The CDR3 is 16 residues long. Germline values: CDR1 SQVTM, CDR2 ANQGSEA. V lost 2 bases, J lost 1 base, and 17 bases lay in between. The CDR3 DNA reads TGCAGCGTTGAATCTGATGGGGACATCAATAACTATGGCTACACCTTC. The encoded protein is CSVESDGDINNYGYTF.

The rearrangement links TRBV20-1 to TRBJ2-5; 8 bases align to TRBD2. The V segment lost 0 bases and the J segment 1 base; nucleotides outside the gene matches: 7. The CDR3 length is 16 residues. Germline CDR1 DFQATT, CDR2 SNEGSKA (reference sequence). Written as DNA, the CDR3 is TGCAGTGCTAGAGATTTTATTAGCGGGGCCCAAGAGACCCAGTACTTC. Residues: CSARDFISGAQETQYF.

This clonotype was seen only once. The V and J genes are TRBV5-5 and TRBJ2-5; perhaps D is TRBD1 or TRBD2 (5 bases each). The CDR3 sequence is 15 residues long. V was shortened by 0 bases and J by 0 bases, with 9 bases between the two germline ends. CDR1 SGHKS and CDR2 YYEKEE come from the germline V gene (reference sequence). Here the CDR3 reads CASSLGDPDQETQYF. The DNA for the CDR3 is TGTGCCAGCAGCTTGGGGGACCCGGACCAAGAGACCCAGTACTTC.